A selection of T cell receptor beta chains follows, all from one sample in a study of identical twins. Using its own MiXCR run on the 5' RACE reads, TCRdb lists one record per CDR3 protein. The sample holds around 650,000 distinct CDR3 sequences, about 7% seen once. In addition, the sample was reused for a study of yellow fever vaccine responses in identical twins.

The sample was PBMCs. The receptors shown here come from a woman under 30 in good health. Both conserved end residues are part of each CDR3. The D gene is left open where the match is weak. Clone size is stated in some rows and not others, as once, few, many or a class when expanded.

D gene: TRBD2
J gene: TRBJ2-5
CDR3 length: 17
clone size: few
V gene: TRBV4-1
CDR3 protein: CASSSKDGGGWQETQYF
CDR3 DNA: TGCGCCAGCAGCTCCAAGGACGGGGGAGGGTGGCAAGAGACCCAGTACTTC

D gene: -
J gene: TRBJ2-3
CDR3 length: 15
clone size: many
V gene: TRBV28
CDR3 protein: CASSETSVGTDTQYF
CDR3 DNA: TGTGCCAGCAGCGAGACATCGGTAGGGACAGATACGCAGTATTTT

D gene: -
J gene: TRBJ2-5
CDR3 length: 14
clone size: -
V gene: TRBV7-8
CDR3 protein: CASSGNIAQETQYF
CDR3 DNA: TGTGCCAGCAGCGGGAATATCGCCCAGGAGACCCAGTACTTC

D gene: -
J gene: TRBJ1-1
CDR3 length: 13
clone size: -
V gene: TRBV29-1
CDR3 protein: CSVERDLNTEAFF
CDR3 DNA: TGCAGCGTTGAAAGGGACCTGAACACTGAAGCTTTCTTT

D gene: -
J gene: TRBJ2-7
CDR3 length: 14
clone size: few
V gene: TRBV2
CDR3 protein: CASKPPGEVDEQYF
CDR3 DNA: TGTGCCAGCAAACCTCCGGGGGAGGTAGACGAGCAGTACTTC

D gene: -
J gene: TRBJ2-7
CDR3 length: 15
clone size: -
V gene: TRBV10-3
CDR3 protein: CAISEGAGETYEQYF
CDR3 DNA: TGTGCCATCAGTGAAGGGGCAGGGGAGACCTACGAGCAGTACTTC

D gene: TRBD2
J gene: TRBJ2-7
CDR3 length: 15
clone size: -
V gene: TRBV5-1
CDR3 protein: CASSLAGGRSYEQYF
CDR3 DNA: TGCGCCAGCAGCTTGGCCGGGGGGAGGTCCTACGAGCAGTACTTC

D gene: -
J gene: TRBJ2-3
CDR3 length: 13
clone size: -
V gene: TRBV27
CDR3 protein: CASSPRTANTQYF
CDR3 DNA: TGTGCCAGCAGTCCGAGGACGGCTAATACGCAGTATTTT

D gene: -
J gene: TRBJ1-1
CDR3 length: 12
clone size: -
V gene: TRBV20-1
CDR3 protein: CSASAPGPEAFF
CDR3 DNA: TGCAGTGCTAGTGCGCCGGGTCCTGAAGCTTTCTTT

D gene: -
J gene: TRBJ2-5
CDR3 length: 16
clone size: -
V gene: TRBV5-1
CDR3 protein: CASSLRGRVEEETQYF
CDR3 DNA: TGCGCCAGCAGCCTGAGAGGCAGGGTCGAGGAAGAGACCCAGTACTTC

D gene: -
J gene: TRBJ2-5
CDR3 length: 17
clone size: -
V gene: TRBV18
CDR3 protein: CASSPLSGQAGEETQYF
CDR3 DNA: TGTGCCAGCTCACCACTTTCCGGACAAGCAGGGGAGGAGACCCAGTACTTC

D gene: TRBD1
J gene: TRBJ2-1
CDR3 length: 13
clone size: many
V gene: TRBV12-3/TRBV12-4
CDR3 protein: CASSPQDRGRQFF
CDR3 DNA: TGTGCCAGCAGTCCCCAGGACAGGGGGCGGCAGTTCTTC

D gene: -
J gene: TRBJ1-5
CDR3 length: 16
clone size: few
V gene: TRBV15
CDR3 protein: CATSRDRTGYNQPQHF
CDR3 DNA: TGTGCCACCAGCAGAGATCGTACAGGGTACAATCAGCCCCAGCATTTT

D gene: TRBD2
J gene: TRBJ2-3
CDR3 length: 17
clone size: few
V gene: TRBV6-1
CDR3 protein: CASRGLVSGGNTDTQYF
CDR3 DNA: TGTGCCAGCAGGGGGTTGGTGAGCGGGGGGAACACAGATACGCAGTATTTT

D gene: TRBD2
J gene: TRBJ2-7
CDR3 length: 17
clone size: -
V gene: TRBV12-3/TRBV12-4
CDR3 protein: CASSPGTSGSRSYEQYF
CDR3 DNA: TGTGCCAGCAGCCCCGGGACTAGCGGGAGTCGGTCCTACGAGCAGTACTTC

D gene: TRBD1
J gene: TRBJ1-5
CDR3 length: 18
clone size: few
V gene: TRBV6-4
CDR3 protein: CASSTRDRGRTGNQPQHF
CDR3 DNA: TGTGCCAGCAGTACCCGGGACAGGGGGCGAACGGGCAATCAGCCCCAGCATTTT

D gene: -
J gene: TRBJ1-2
CDR3 length: 12
clone size: many
V gene: TRBV6-6
CDR3 protein: CASRVTNYGYTF
CDR3 DNA: TGTGCCAGCAGGGTTACGAACTATGGCTACACCTTC

D gene: -
J gene: TRBJ2-6
CDR3 length: 16
clone size: many
V gene: TRBV5-1
CDR3 protein: CASSLNQASGANVLTF
CDR3 DNA: TGCGCCAGCAGCTTGAACCAGGCATCCGGGGCCAACGTCCTGACTTTC

D gene: TRBD1
J gene: TRBJ2-5
CDR3 length: 13
clone size: few
V gene: TRBV29-1
CDR3 protein: CSVDPTGGETQYF
CDR3 DNA: TGCAGCGTTGACCCGACAGGGGGGGAGACCCAGTACTTC

D gene: TRBD1
J gene: TRBJ2-7
CDR3 length: 14
clone size: many
V gene: TRBV12-3/TRBV12-4
CDR3 protein: CASSPTGTGREQYF
CDR3 DNA: TGTGCCAGCAGTCCAACCGGGACAGGGCGCGAGCAGTACTTC

D gene: -
J gene: TRBJ2-7
CDR3 length: 15
clone size: -
V gene: TRBV12-3/TRBV12-4
CDR3 protein: CASSLEGIGSYEQYF
CDR3 DNA: TGTGCCAGCAGTTTAGAAGGGATTGGGTCCTACGAGCAGTACTTC

D gene: -
J gene: TRBJ2-1
CDR3 length: 13
clone size: few
V gene: TRBV9
CDR3 protein: CASSVDGGNEQFF
CDR3 DNA: TGTGCCAGCAGCGTTGATGGGGGCAATGAGCAGTTCTTC

D gene: TRBD2
J gene: TRBJ2-7
CDR3 length: 14
clone size: few
V gene: TRBV28
CDR3 protein: CACDPGLGGREQYF
CDR3 DNA: TGTGCCTGCGACCCGGGACTAGGGGGTCGCGAGCAGTACTTC

D gene: TRBD1
J gene: TRBJ2-4
CDR3 length: 15
clone size: many
V gene: TRBV28
CDR3 protein: CASSETGTAKNIQYF
CDR3 DNA: TGTGCCAGCAGTGAAACCGGGACAGCAAAAAACATTCAGTACTTC

D gene: -
J gene: TRBJ2-1
CDR3 length: 15
clone size: few
V gene: TRBV12-3/TRBV12-4
CDR3 protein: CASSAGRKKYNEQFF
CDR3 DNA: TGTGCCAGCAGTGCGGGACGGAAGAAATACAATGAGCAGTTCTTC

D gene: -
J gene: TRBJ1-1
CDR3 length: 11
clone size: -
V gene: TRBV5-1
CDR3 protein: CASSTGSGAFF
CDR3 DNA: TGCGCCAGCAGCACAGGGTCGGGAGCTTTCTTT

D gene: TRBD1
J gene: TRBJ2-3
CDR3 length: 15
clone size: many
V gene: TRBV18
CDR3 protein: CASSLQGAVADTQYF
CDR3 DNA: TGTGCCAGCTCACTTCAGGGGGCGGTCGCAGATACGCAGTATTTT

D gene: TRBD2
J gene: TRBJ2-1
CDR3 length: 12
clone size: many
V gene: TRBV20-1
CDR3 protein: CGSSGRAGEQFF
CDR3 DNA: TGCGGATCTAGCGGGAGGGCCGGTGAGCAGTTCTTC

D gene: TRBD2
J gene: TRBJ2-1
CDR3 length: 14
clone size: -
V gene: TRBV7-9
CDR3 protein: CASSPGLAGPFQFF
CDR3 DNA: TGTGCCAGCAGCCCGGGACTAGCGGGCCCATTCCAGTTCTTC

D gene: -
J gene: TRBJ2-7
CDR3 length: 15
clone size: many
V gene: TRBV5-1
CDR3 protein: CASSLVFGELYEQYF
CDR3 DNA: TGCGCCAGCAGCTTGGTTTTCGGGGAGCTTTACGAGCAGTACTTC

D gene: TRBD1
J gene: TRBJ2-7
CDR3 length: 14
clone size: -
V gene: TRBV11-3
CDR3 protein: CASSKRTGSNEQYF
CDR3 DNA: TGTGCCAGCAGCAAACGGACAGGGTCGAACGAGCAGTACTTC

D gene: TRBD1
J gene: TRBJ2-5
CDR3 length: 15
clone size: -
V gene: TRBV28
CDR3 protein: CASSPGTGDAETQYF
CDR3 DNA: TGTGCCAGCAGCCCTGGGACAGGGGATGCGGAGACCCAGTACTTC

D gene: -
J gene: TRBJ2-1
CDR3 length: 17
clone size: few
V gene: TRBV2
CDR3 protein: CASRKQQGIRSYNEQFF
CDR3 DNA: TGTGCCAGCAGAAAACAACAGGGCATTCGGTCCTACAATGAGCAGTTCTTC

D gene: -
J gene: TRBJ2-1
CDR3 length: 12
clone size: few
V gene: TRBV20-1
CDR3 protein: CSARDANNEQFF
CDR3 DNA: TGCAGTGCTCGCGACGCTAACAATGAGCAGTTCTTC

D gene: -
J gene: TRBJ1-6
CDR3 length: 15
clone size: -
V gene: TRBV10-3
CDR3 protein: CAISESTGTNSPLHF
CDR3 DNA: TGTGCCATCAGTGAGTCCACAGGGACTAATTCACCCCTCCACTTT

D gene: -
J gene: TRBJ2-7
CDR3 length: 15
clone size: -
V gene: TRBV18
CDR3 protein: CASSPSPLTSYEQYF
CDR3 DNA: TGTGCCAGCTCACCCTCCCCCCTTACCTCCTACGAGCAGTACTTC

D gene: TRBD1
J gene: TRBJ1-2
CDR3 length: 16
clone size: -
V gene: TRBV5-5
CDR3 protein: CASSHRPGGLNYGYTF
CDR3 DNA: TGTGCCAGCAGCCACCGCCCAGGGGGCCTTAACTATGGCTACACCTTC

D gene: TRBD1
J gene: TRBJ1-6
CDR3 length: 15
clone size: -
V gene: TRBV7-9
CDR3 protein: CASSPNRDSNSPLHF
CDR3 DNA: TGTGCCAGCAGCCCAAACAGGGACAGCAATTCACCCCTCCACTTT

D gene: -
J gene: TRBJ1-2
CDR3 length: 13
clone size: many
V gene: TRBV12-3/TRBV12-4
CDR3 protein: CASTLGASRGYTF
CDR3 DNA: TGTGCCAGCACCCTAGGGGCGAGTAGGGGCTACACCTTC

D gene: -
J gene: TRBJ2-3
CDR3 length: 16
clone size: few
V gene: TRBV20-1
CDR3 protein: CSARERGAVSTDTQYF
CDR3 DNA: TGCAGTGCTAGAGAGCGGGGTGCGGTTTCCACAGATACGCAGTATTTT

D gene: -
J gene: TRBJ2-7
CDR3 length: 13
clone size: -
V gene: TRBV6-1
CDR3 protein: CASRGGSFTECYF
CDR3 DNA: TGTGCCAGCAGGGGGGGCAGCTTCACGGAGTGCTACTTC

D gene: -
J gene: TRBJ2-2
CDR3 length: 16
clone size: few
V gene: TRBV7-8
CDR3 protein: CASSRDFRGNTGELFF
CDR3 DNA: TGTGCCAGCAGCCGCGACTTCAGGGGGAACACCGGGGAGCTGTTTTTT

D gene: -
J gene: TRBJ2-7
CDR3 length: 13
clone size: few
V gene: TRBV12-3/TRBV12-4
CDR3 protein: CASSRPGLYEQYF
CDR3 DNA: TGTGCCAGCAGTCGACCCGGTTTGTACGAGCAGTACTTC

D gene: -
J gene: TRBJ1-3
CDR3 length: 14
clone size: many
V gene: TRBV7-6
CDR3 protein: CASSLALQGNTIYF
CDR3 DNA: TGTGCCAGCAGCTTAGCGCTGCAGGGAAACACCATATATTTT

D gene: -
J gene: TRBJ2-2
CDR3 length: 14
clone size: few
V gene: TRBV20-1
CDR3 protein: CSAQTGKHAGELFF
CDR3 DNA: TGCAGTGCTCAAACAGGGAAGCACGCCGGGGAGCTGTTTTTT

D gene: -
J gene: TRBJ2-1
CDR3 length: 13
clone size: few
V gene: TRBV10-3
CDR3 protein: CAIRGRDQSEQFF
CDR3 DNA: TGTGCCATCAGGGGTAGGGACCAGAGTGAGCAGTTCTTC

D gene: TRBD1
J gene: TRBJ2-2
CDR3 length: 15
clone size: many
V gene: TRBV5-1
CDR3 protein: CASSPTGGKTGELFF
CDR3 DNA: TGCGCCAGCAGCCCAACAGGGGGCAAAACCGGGGAGCTGTTTTTT

D gene: -
J gene: TRBJ2-3
CDR3 length: 13
clone size: many
V gene: TRBV29-1
CDR3 protein: CSGHSQGTDTQYF
CDR3 DNA: TGCAGCGGGCACTCTCAGGGCACAGATACGCAGTATTTT

D gene: -
J gene: TRBJ2-2
CDR3 length: 16
clone size: -
V gene: TRBV28
CDR3 protein: CASSFSPKENTGELFF
CDR3 DNA: TGTGCCAGCAGTTTTTCCCCGAAAGAGAACACCGGGGAGCTGTTTTTT

D gene: TRBD1
J gene: TRBJ1-5
CDR3 length: 20
clone size: few
V gene: TRBV10-1
CDR3 protein: CASSEPQPGQVHLTHQPQHF
CDR3 DNA: TGCGCCAGCAGTGAGCCGCAACCGGGACAGGTCCACCTGACGCATCAGCCCCAGCATTTT

D gene: -
J gene: TRBJ2-5
CDR3 length: 15
clone size: -
V gene: TRBV5-6
CDR3 protein: CASSLATFPQETQYF
CDR3 DNA: TGTGCCAGCAGTCTAGCGACTTTCCCCCAAGAGACCCAGTACTTC

D gene: -
J gene: TRBJ1-1
CDR3 length: 14
clone size: few
V gene: TRBV27
CDR3 protein: CASRLGRGGAEAFF
CDR3 DNA: TGTGCCAGCAGACTCGGACGGGGTGGGGCTGAAGCTTTCTTT

D gene: -
J gene: TRBJ2-5
CDR3 length: 18
clone size: -
V gene: TRBV5-5
CDR3 protein: CAISLGLLGGGLEETQYF
CDR3 DNA: TGTGCCATCAGCTTGGGGCTCTTAGGCGGGGGCCTAGAGGAGACCCAGTACTTC

D gene: -
J gene: TRBJ2-7
CDR3 length: 13
clone size: few
V gene: TRBV2
CDR3 protein: CASRSLSSYEQYF
CDR3 DNA: TGTGCCAGCAGGTCACTAAGCTCCTACGAGCAGTACTTC

D gene: -
J gene: TRBJ2-3
CDR3 length: 13
clone size: -
V gene: TRBV20-1
CDR3 protein: CSAAGLGANTQYF
CDR3 DNA: TGCAGTGCTGCCGGTTTGGGGGCGAATACGCAGTATTTT

D gene: -
J gene: TRBJ2-7
CDR3 length: 12
clone size: -
V gene: TRBV6-1
CDR3 protein: CASSWVPNEQYF
CDR3 DNA: TGTGCCAGCAGTTGGGTTCCCAACGAGCAGTACTTC

D gene: TRBD2
J gene: TRBJ2-7
CDR3 length: 17
clone size: many
V gene: TRBV3-1
CDR3 protein: CASSQEIIAGGLYEQYF
CDR3 DNA: TGTGCCAGCAGCCAAGAAATAATAGCGGGAGGACTCTACGAGCAGTACTTC

D gene: TRBD2
J gene: TRBJ2-2
CDR3 length: 18
clone size: few
V gene: TRBV11-1
CDR3 protein: CASSSSSGSVFRPGELFF
CDR3 DNA: TGTGCCAGCAGCTCCTCGAGCGGGAGTGTGTTTAGGCCCGGGGAGCTGTTTTTT

D gene: TRBD1
J gene: TRBJ1-1
CDR3 length: 13
clone size: -
V gene: TRBV19
CDR3 protein: CASSLIGQGEAFF
CDR3 DNA: TGTGCCAGTAGTTTAATAGGACAGGGAGAAGCTTTCTTT

D gene: -
J gene: TRBJ2-3
CDR3 length: 13
clone size: many
V gene: TRBV7-2
CDR3 protein: CASKTSPGDTQYF
CDR3 DNA: TGTGCCAGCAAAACTAGCCCGGGGGATACGCAGTATTTT